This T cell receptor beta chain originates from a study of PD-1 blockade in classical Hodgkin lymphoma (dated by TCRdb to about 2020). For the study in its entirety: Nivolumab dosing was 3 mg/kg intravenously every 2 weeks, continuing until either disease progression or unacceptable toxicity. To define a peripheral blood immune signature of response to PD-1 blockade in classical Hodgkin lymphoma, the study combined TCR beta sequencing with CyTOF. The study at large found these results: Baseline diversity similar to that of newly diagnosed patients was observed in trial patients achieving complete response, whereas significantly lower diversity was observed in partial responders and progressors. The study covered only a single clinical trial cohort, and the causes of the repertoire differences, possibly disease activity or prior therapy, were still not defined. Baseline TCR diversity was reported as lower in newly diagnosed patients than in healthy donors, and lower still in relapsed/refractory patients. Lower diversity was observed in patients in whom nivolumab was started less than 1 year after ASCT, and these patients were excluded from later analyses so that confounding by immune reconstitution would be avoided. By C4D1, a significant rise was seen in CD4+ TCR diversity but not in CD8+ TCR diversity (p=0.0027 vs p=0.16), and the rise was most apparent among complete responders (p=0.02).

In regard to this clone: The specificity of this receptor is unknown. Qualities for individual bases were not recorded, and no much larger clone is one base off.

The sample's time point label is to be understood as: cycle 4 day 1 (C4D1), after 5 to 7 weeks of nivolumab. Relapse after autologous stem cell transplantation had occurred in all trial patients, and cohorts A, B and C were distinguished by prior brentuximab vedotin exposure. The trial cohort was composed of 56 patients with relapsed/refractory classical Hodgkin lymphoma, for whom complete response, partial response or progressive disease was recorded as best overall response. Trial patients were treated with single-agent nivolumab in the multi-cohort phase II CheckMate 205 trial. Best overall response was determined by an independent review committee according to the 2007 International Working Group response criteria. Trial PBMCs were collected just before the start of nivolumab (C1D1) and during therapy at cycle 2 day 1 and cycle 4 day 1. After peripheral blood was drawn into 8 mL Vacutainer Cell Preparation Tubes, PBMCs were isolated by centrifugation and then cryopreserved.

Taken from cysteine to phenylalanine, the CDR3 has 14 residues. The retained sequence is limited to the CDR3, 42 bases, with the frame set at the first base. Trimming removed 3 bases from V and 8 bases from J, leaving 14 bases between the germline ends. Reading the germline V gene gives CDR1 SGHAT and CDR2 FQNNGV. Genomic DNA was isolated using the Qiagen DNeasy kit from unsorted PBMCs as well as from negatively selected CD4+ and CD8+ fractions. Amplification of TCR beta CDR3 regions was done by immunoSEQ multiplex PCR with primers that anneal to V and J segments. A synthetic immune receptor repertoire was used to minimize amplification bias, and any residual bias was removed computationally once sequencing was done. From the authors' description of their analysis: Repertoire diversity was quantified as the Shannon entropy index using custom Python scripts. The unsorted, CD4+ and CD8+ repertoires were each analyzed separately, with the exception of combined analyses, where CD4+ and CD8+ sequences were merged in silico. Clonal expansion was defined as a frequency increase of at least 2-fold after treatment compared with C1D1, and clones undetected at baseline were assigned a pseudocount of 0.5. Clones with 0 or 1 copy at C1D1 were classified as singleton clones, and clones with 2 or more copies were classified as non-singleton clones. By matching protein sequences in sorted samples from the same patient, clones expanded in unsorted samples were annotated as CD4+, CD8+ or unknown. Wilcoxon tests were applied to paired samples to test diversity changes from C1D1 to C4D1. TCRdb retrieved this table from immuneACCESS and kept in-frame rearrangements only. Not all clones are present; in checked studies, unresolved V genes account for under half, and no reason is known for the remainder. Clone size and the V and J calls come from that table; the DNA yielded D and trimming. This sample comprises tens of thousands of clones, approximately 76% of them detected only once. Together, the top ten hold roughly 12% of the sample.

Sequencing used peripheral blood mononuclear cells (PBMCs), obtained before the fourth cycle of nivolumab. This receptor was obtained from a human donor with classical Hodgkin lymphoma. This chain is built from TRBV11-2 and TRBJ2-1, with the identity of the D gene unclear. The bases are TGTGCCAGCAGCTTCATTACGGGTTTGGATGAGCAGTTCTTC. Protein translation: CASSFITGLDEQFF.